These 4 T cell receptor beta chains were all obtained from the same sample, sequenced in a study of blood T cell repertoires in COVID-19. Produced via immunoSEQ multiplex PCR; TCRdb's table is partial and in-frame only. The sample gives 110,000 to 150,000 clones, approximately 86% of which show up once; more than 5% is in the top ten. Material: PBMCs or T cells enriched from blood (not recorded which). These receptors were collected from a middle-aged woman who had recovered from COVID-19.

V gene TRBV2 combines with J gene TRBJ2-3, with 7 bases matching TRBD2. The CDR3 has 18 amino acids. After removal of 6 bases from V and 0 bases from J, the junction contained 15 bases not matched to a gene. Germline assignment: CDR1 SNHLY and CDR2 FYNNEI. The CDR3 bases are TGTGCCAGCAGGAGAACAGCTCTTAAGCGGGGTAGCACAGATACGCAGTATTTT. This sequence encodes CASRRTALKRGSTDTQYF.

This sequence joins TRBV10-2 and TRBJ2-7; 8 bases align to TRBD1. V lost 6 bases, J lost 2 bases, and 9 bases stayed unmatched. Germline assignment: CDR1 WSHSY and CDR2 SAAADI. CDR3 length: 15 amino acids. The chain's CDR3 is CASSQRTGNTYEQYF. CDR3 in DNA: TGCGCCAGCAGCCAGCGGACAGGGAACACCTACGAGCAGTACTTC.

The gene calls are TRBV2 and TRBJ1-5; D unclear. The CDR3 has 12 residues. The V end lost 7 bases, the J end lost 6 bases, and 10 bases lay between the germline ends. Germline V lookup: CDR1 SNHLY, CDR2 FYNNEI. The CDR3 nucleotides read TGTGCCAGCACCCAGGATAGTCAGCCCCAGCATTTT. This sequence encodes CASTQDSQPQHF.

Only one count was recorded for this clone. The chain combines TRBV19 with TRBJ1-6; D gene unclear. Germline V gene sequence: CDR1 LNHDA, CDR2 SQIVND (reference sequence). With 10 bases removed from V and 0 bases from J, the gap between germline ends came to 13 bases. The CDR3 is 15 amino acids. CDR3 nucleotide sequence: TGTGCCACCAAACAGCCAGGCTCCTATAATTCACCCCTCCACTTT. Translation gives CATKQPGSYNSPLHF. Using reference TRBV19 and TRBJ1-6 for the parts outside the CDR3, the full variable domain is DGGITQSPKYLFRKEGQNVTLSCEQNLNHDAMYWYRQDPGQGLRLIYYSQIVNDFQKGDIAEGYSVSREKKESFPLTVTSAQKNPTAFYLCATKQPGSYNSPLHFGNGTRLTVT.